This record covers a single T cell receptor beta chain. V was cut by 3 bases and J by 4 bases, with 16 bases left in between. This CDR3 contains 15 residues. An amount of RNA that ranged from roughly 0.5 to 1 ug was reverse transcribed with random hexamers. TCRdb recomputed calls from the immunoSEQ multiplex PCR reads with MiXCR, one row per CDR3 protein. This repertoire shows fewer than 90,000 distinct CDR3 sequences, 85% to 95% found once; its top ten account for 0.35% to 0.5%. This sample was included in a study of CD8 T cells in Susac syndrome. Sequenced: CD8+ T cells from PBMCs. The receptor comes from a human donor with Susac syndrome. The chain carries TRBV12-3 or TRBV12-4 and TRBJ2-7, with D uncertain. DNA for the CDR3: TGTGCCAGCAGTTTGATGGTGTCAACTTCTTACGAGCAGTACTTC. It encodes CASSLMVSTSYEQYF.